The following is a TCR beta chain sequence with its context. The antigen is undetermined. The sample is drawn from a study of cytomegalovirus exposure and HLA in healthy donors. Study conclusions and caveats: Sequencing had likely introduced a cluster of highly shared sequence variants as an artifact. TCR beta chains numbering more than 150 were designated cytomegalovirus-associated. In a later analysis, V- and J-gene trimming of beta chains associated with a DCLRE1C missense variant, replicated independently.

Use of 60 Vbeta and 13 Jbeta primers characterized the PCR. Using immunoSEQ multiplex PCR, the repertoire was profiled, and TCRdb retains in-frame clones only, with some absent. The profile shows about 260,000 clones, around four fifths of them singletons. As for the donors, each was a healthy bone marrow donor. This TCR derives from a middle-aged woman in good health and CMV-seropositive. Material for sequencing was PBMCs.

CDR3 loop: CAWSVVSVSSYNEQFF. Written as DNA, the CDR3 is TGTGCCTGGAGTGTAGTTAGCGTTAGCTCCTACAATGAGCAGTTCTTC. The gene calls are TRBV30 and TRBJ2-1; TRBD2 is a possible D gene (5 bases). The CDR3 has 16 residues. CDR1 is GTSNPN and CDR2 is SVGIG in the germline V gene (reference sequence). V lost 0 bases, J lost 0 bases, and 12 bases lay in between.